A selection of T cell receptor beta chains follows, all from one sample in a study of Tregs in tolerant kidney transplant recipients. The repertoire was sequenced with immunoSEQ multiplex PCR; TCRdb's copy has only in-frame clones and lacks some. The sample carries approximately 43,000 clones, more than 80% recorded once. The sequenced sample consisted of Tregs from blood. The receptors derive from a human donor in good health. Both conserved end residues are part of each CDR3. D genes are given only for firm matches. Expanded clones are given a class, and other clones once, few, many or no size at all.

TRBV11-2	TRBD2	TRBJ2-1	NA	TGTGCCAGCAGCTTTAGGGCTAGCGGGGGGATTTCCTACAATGAGCAGTTCTTC	CASSFRASGGISYNEQFF
TRBV7-9	NA	TRBJ1-1	NA	TGTGCCAGCAGCTCCCAAGGGGGACTAGGAGCTATCACTGAAGCTTTCTTT	CASSSQGGLGAITEAFF
TRBV5-1	TRBD2	TRBJ2-1	NA	TGCGCCAGTAGTCCCGGGACTAGTTTCAATGAGCAGTTCTTC	CASSPGTSFNEQFF
TRBV6-1	NA	TRBJ1-5	NA	TGTGCCAGCAGTGAATACGGGGGGCCGGGCAATCAGCCCCAGCATTTT	CASSEYGGPGNQPQHF
TRBV7-6	NA	TRBJ2-3	NA	TGTGCCAGCAGCTTTAGGTGGGGGGATACGCAGTATTTT	CASSFRWGDTQYF
TRBV5-1	TRBD1	TRBJ2-3	NA	TGCGCCAGTACACTTGGACAGGGAGCAGATACGCAGTATTTT	CASTLGQGADTQYF
TRBV13	NA	TRBJ1-5	NA	TGTGCCAGCAGCCTGGGGGAGGCAAGGAAGCATTTT	CASSLGEARKHF
TRBV5-1	NA	TRBJ2-1	NA	TGCGCCAGCAGCCAACAGGGTAGAGGTAATGAGCAGTTCTTC	CASSQQGRGNEQFF
TRBV18	NA	TRBJ1-1	NA	TGTGCCAACTCTCAGGGCCCGAACACTGAAGCTTTCTTT	CANSQGPNTEAFF
TRBV5-4	TRBD2	TRBJ2-3	once	TGTGCCAGCAGCTTGGTTGTTAGCGGGAATACAGATACGCAGTATTTT	CASSLVVSGNTDTQYF
TRBV2	NA	TRBJ1-1	NA	TGTGCCAGCAGTGACCAGGGGTTGAACACTGAAGCTTTCTTT	CASSDQGLNTEAFF
TRBV29-1	TRBD1	TRBJ2-7	NA	TGCAGCGTGGAAGCTGGACAGGGACCCTACGAGCAGTACTTC	CSVEAGQGPYEQYF
TRBV5-4	NA	TRBJ2-7	NA	TGTGCCAGCGGAGTTTGGGCTAGCGTGGCCTACGAGCAGTACTTC	CASGVWASVAYEQYF
TRBV27	NA	TRBJ1-1	NA	TGTGCCAGCAGTTCAAGGGGCGCGGGGAACACTGAAGCTTTCTTT	CASSSRGAGNTEAFF
TRBV6-6	NA	TRBJ2-7	NA	TGTGCCAGCAGCGACAGGTCCGTCTCCGAGCAGTACTTC	CASSDRSVSEQYF
TRBV11-3	NA	TRBJ2-7	once	TGTGCCAGCAGCTACCCGCAGGGGTTGGGGGAGCAGTACTTC	CASSYPQGLGEQYF
TRBV7-3	NA	TRBJ2-3	NA	TGTGCCAGCAGCCCCCAAGATAACACAGATACGCAGTATTTT	CASSPQDNTDTQYF
TRBV21-1	NA	TRBJ2-1	NA	TGTGCCAGCAGCAAAGAGGGATGCCACAGGGGTATCAATGAGCAGTTCTTC	CASSKEGCHRGINEQFF
TRBV4-2	NA	TRBJ2-1	once	TGTGCCAGCAGCCAACAAGCGGGTCTGAGCTCCTACAATGAGCAGTTCTTC	CASSQQAGLSSYNEQFF
TRBV10-3	NA	TRBJ2-7	NA	TGTGCCATCAGTGTTAGGGACTCTCCTATCGAGCAGTACTTC	CAISVRDSPIEQYF
TRBV2	NA	TRBJ2-1	NA	TGTGCCAGCAGTCCCTTGGGCAGCTCCTACAATGAGCAGTTCTTC	CASSPLGSSYNEQFF
TRBV2	NA	TRBJ1-5	NA	TGTGCCAGCAGAAACGCAGGGAATAGCAATCAGCCCCAGCATTTT	CASRNAGNSNQPQHF
TRBV4-2	NA	TRBJ2-5	NA	TGTGCCAGCAGCCTGAGGATGGGAGAGACCCAGTACTTC	CASSLRMGETQYF
TRBV29-1	TRBD2	TRBJ2-2	NA	TGCAGCGTTCTGAGACTAGCGGGAGTAGAGACCGGGGAGCTGTTTTTT	CSVLRLAGVETGELFF
TRBV6-1	NA	TRBJ2-2	few	TGTGCCAGCAGTCAAAACACCGGGGAGCTGTTTTTT	CASSQNTGELFF
TRBV7-9	TRBD1	TRBJ1-6	NA	TGTGCCAGCAGCTCCGGGACAGGCCTGCTCTATTCACCCCTCCACTTT	CASSSGTGLLYSPLHF
TRBV27	TRBD1	TRBJ2-7	NA	TGTGCCAGCAGGCTACGAGATAGGGGACAGGGGGCGCGAGAGCAGTACTTC	CASRLRDRGQGAREQYF
TRBV15	TRBD2	TRBJ2-1	NA	TGTGCCACCAGCCCGACGGGGCGCATGGGGGGAGGGCCCAATGAGCAGTTCTTC	CATSPTGRMGGGPNEQFF
TRBV5-1	NA	TRBJ1-2	NA	TGCGCCAGCAGCTTGGGTCAGGATTACGGCTACACCTTC	CASSLGQDYGYTF
TRBV6-1	TRBD1	TRBJ1-1	NA	TGTGCCAGCCACGTGGACAGGCCGAACACTGAAGCTTTCTTT	CASHVDRPNTEAFF
TRBV2	NA	TRBJ1-1	NA	TGTGCCAGATCTCTTACCGGGGTTATCACTGAAGCTTTCTTT	CARSLTGVITEAFF
TRBV19	NA	TRBJ1-2	NA	TGTGCCAGTAGTATAGTGTACGGGGCCCCCGAATGGGGCTACACCTTC	CASSIVYGAPEWGYTF
TRBV5-4	NA	TRBJ1-1	NA	TGTGCCAGCAGCTTGGAGGAGATGGGCACTGAAGCTTTCTTT	CASSLEEMGTEAFF
TRBV9	TRBD1	TRBJ1-1	NA	TGTGCCAGCAGCGTAGACCCCCTACAGGGGTTGAACACTGAAGCTTTCTTT	CASSVDPLQGLNTEAFF
TRBV11-2	TRBD2	TRBJ2-7	NA	TGTGCCAGCAGCGGGCCCGGACTAGCGGGAGGCTCCTACGAGCAGTACTTC	CASSGPGLAGGSYEQYF
TRBV4-2	TRBD1	TRBJ2-1	NA	TGTGCCAGCAGCCGGGACAGGGTTACTTACAATGAGCAGTTCTTC	CASSRDRVTYNEQFF
TRBV9	NA	TRBJ2-1	NA	TGTGCCAGCAGCGTAGGTCCGAGCTCCTACAATGAGCAGTTCTTC	CASSVGPSSYNEQFF
TRBV5-4	NA	TRBJ2-2	NA	TGTGCCAGCAGCGTCGGGACAACCAACACCGGGGAGCTGTTTTTT	CASSVGTTNTGELFF
TRBV6-1	TRBD1	TRBJ1-1	NA	TGTGCCAGCAGTGAAGCGCCAGGGGGGGCCACTGAAGCTTTCTTT	CASSEAPGGATEAFF
TRBV30	TRBD2	TRBJ2-7	NA	TGTGCCTGGAGTGTAACTAGCGGCTACGAGCAGTACTTC	CAWSVTSGYEQYF
TRBV30	NA	TRBJ2-3	NA	TGTGCCTGGAGTCAAAATATAGATACGCAGTATTTT	CAWSQNIDTQYF
TRBV27	NA	TRBJ2-1	NA	TGTGCCAGCAGGGCCTGGAATGAGCAGTTCTTC	CASRAWNEQFF
TRBV15	NA	TRBJ1-1	NA	TGTGCCACCAGCAGAGACGGGGGGCGAGCTTTCTTT	CATSRDGGRAFF
TRBV5-1	TRBD1	TRBJ2-2	NA	TGCGCCAGCAGCTTCGGGACAGCCACCGGGGAGCTGTTTTTT	CASSFGTATGELFF
TRBV2	NA	TRBJ2-5	NA	TGTGCCAGCAGCTTCGGTATACAAGAGACCCAGTACTTC	CASSFGIQETQYF
TRBV19	TRBD1	TRBJ1-5	NA	TGTGCCAGTGGACGGGACAGGAAAGACAATCAGCCCCAGCATTTT	CASGRDRKDNQPQHF
TRBV29-1	NA	TRBJ1-6	NA	TGCAGCGTTGCTACAGGATTTAATTCACCCCTCCACTTT	CSVATGFNSPLHF
TRBV4-2	TRBD2	TRBJ2-3	NA	TGTGCCAGCAGCCCCCGGACTAGCGGGGCTAGCACAGATACGCAGTATTTT	CASSPRTSGASTDTQYF
TRBV2	NA	TRBJ1-5	NA	TGTGCCAGCAGTGAAATTGGGCGGAATCAGCCCCAGCATTTT	CASSEIGRNQPQHF
TRBV5-4	NA	TRBJ2-5	NA	TGTGCCAGCAGCTTTAGGGGGACGGGTGAGACCCAGTACTTC	CASSFRGTGETQYF
TRBV5-1	NA	TRBJ2-3	NA	TGCGCCAGCAGCTTGGCAAACACAGATACGCAGTATTTT	CASSLANTDTQYF
TRBV5-1	TRBD2	TRBJ2-1	NA	TGCGCCAGCAGCCCGGGAGCGGGAGGATATGAGCAGTTCTTC	CASSPGAGGYEQFF
TRBV12-5	TRBD1	TRBJ1-6	NA	TGTGCTAGTGGTACCGCCCCGAGCAGGGGGGGTTCACCCCTCCACTTT	CASGTAPSRGGSPLHF
TRBV2	NA	TRBJ1-5	NA	TGTGCCAGCAGTACCCAGGGGCCTAACCTGGAGCCCCAGCATTTT	CASSTQGPNLEPQHF
TRBV4-2	NA	TRBJ2-1	NA	TGTGCCAGCAGCCAAGATGTCAGGGGTGAGCAGTTCTTC	CASSQDVRGEQFF
TRBV7-2	TRBD1	TRBJ1-2	NA	TGTGCCAGCAGCTCTGGGACAGGGGCTTACTATGGCTACACCTTC	CASSSGTGAYYGYTF
TRBV5-1	TRBD1	TRBJ1-2	NA	TGCGCCAGCAGCTCAGGGGGCGGCCATGGCTACACCTTC	CASSSGGGHGYTF